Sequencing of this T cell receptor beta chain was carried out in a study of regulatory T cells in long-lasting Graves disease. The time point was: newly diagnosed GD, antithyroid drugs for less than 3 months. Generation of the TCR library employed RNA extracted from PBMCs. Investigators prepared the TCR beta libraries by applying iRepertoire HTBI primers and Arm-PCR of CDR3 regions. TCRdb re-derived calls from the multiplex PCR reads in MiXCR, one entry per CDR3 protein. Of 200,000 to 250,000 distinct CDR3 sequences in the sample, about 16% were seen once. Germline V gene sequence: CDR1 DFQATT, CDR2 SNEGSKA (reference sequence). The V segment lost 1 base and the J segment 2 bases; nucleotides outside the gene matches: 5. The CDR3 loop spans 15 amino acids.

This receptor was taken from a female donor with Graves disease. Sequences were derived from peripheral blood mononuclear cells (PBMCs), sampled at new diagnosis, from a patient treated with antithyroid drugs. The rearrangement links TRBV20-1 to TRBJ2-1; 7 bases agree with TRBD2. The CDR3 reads CSARAGGSAYNEQFF. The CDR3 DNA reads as TGCAGTGCTAGAGCTGGCGGGAGTGCCTACAATGAGCAGTTCTTC.